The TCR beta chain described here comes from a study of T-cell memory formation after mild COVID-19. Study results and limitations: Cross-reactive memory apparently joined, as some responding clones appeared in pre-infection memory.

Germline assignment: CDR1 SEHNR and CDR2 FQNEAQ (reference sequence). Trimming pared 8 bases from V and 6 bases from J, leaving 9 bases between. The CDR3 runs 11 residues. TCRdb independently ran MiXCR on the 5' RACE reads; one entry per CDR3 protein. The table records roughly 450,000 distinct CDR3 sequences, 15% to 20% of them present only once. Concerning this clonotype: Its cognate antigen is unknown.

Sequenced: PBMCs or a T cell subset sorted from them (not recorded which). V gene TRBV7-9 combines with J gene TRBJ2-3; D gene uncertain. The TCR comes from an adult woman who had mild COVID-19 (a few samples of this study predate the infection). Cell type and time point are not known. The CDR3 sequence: CASGESDTQYF. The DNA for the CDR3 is TGTGCCAGCGGAGAGAGTGATACGCAGTATTTT.